The rows below give T cell receptor beta chains drawn from one sample of a study of T cells in localized non-small cell lung cancer. TCRdb's table, derived via immunoSEQ multiplex PCR, lists solely in-frame clones and lacks some. The data hold 35,000 to 45,000 clones, with about 88% observed a single time. The sequencing here drew on peripheral blood, taken before any cancer treatment. These receptors were taken from a woman aged 18-49 years with stage III lung adenocarcinoma. The CDR3 runs from the conserved cysteine through the conserved F or W. D genes are given only for firm matches. Clone size appears in some rows only: once, few, many, or a class for an expanded clone.

d_gene	len	v_gene	abundance	j_gene	CDR3nt	CDR3aa
NA	14	TRBV6-6	NA	TRBJ1-5	TGTGCCAGCAGTTACGAGGGGGGGCTGCAGCCCCAGCATTTT	CASSYEGGLQPQHF
NA	14	TRBV5-1	few	TRBJ1-1	TGCGCCAGCAGCTTGACCCAGACGAACACTGAAGCTTTCTTT	CASSLTQTNTEAFF
TRBD1	13	TRBV11-1	NA	TRBJ2-5	TGTGCCAGCAGCAAGGACAGGGAAGAGACCCAGTACTTC	CASSKDREETQYF
TRBD1	14	TRBV19	NA	TRBJ1-2	TGTGCCAGTAGTATGGGGACAGCTATGGCTGGCTACACCTTC	CASSMGTAMAGYTF
NA	15	TRBV18	NA	TRBJ1-2	TGTGCCAGCTCACCACAGGGGTCTGATTACTATGGCTACACCTTC	CASSPQGSDYYGYTF
TRBD2	13	TRBV6-5	NA	TRBJ2-7	TGTGCCAGCCGGACTAGTGAGGCCCACGAGCAGTACTTC	CASRTSEAHEQYF
NA	14	TRBV6-5	few	TRBJ2-5	TGTGCCAGCAGTCCTAGGGTTTCTGGGGAGACCCAGTACTTC	CASSPRVSGETQYF
NA	11	TRBV6-6	once	TRBJ1-1	TGTGCCAGCAGCCAGGGGAAAGAAGCTTTCTTT	CASSQGKEAFF
NA	12	TRBV7-9	NA	TRBJ2-7	TGTGCCAGCAGCCCAGGGCCGTTCGAGCAGTACTTC	CASSPGPFEQYF
NA	14	TRBV6-5	NA	TRBJ1-3	TGTGCCAGCAGTTCCACCTTCTCTGGAAACACCATATATTTT	CASSSTFSGNTIYF
NA	15	TRBV6-5	NA	TRBJ1-1	TGTGCCAGCAGGAGAGGGGACACCTTGAACACTGAAGCTTTCTTT	CASRRGDTLNTEAFF
TRBD2	12	TRBV6-1	NA	TRBJ2-1	TGTGCCAGCAGTGAAGGAGCGGGAGGGCAGTTCTTC	CASSEGAGGQFF
NA	15	TRBV7-9	NA	TRBJ1-6	TGTGCCAGCAGCCCAGACCACGGGTCCCAATCACCCCTCCACTTT	CASSPDHGSQSPLHF
TRBD1	14	TRBV27	NA	TRBJ2-5	TGTGCCAGCAGTTTAGTAGGGGGCGCGGAGACCCAGTACTTC	CASSLVGGAETQYF
NA	12	TRBV10-2	once	TRBJ1-1	TGCGCCAGCAGTGAGTCCGACAGACAAGCTTTCTTT	CASSESDRQAFF
NA	15	TRBV4-1	once	TRBJ1-1	TGCGCCAGCAGCACGTTCGGGACGACGGGGACTGAAGCTTTCTTT	CASSTFGTTGTEAFF
TRBD1	15	TRBV19	NA	TRBJ1-4	TGTGCCAGTAGTGTAACAGGGGAAACTAATGAAAAACTGTTTTTT	CASSVTGETNEKLFF